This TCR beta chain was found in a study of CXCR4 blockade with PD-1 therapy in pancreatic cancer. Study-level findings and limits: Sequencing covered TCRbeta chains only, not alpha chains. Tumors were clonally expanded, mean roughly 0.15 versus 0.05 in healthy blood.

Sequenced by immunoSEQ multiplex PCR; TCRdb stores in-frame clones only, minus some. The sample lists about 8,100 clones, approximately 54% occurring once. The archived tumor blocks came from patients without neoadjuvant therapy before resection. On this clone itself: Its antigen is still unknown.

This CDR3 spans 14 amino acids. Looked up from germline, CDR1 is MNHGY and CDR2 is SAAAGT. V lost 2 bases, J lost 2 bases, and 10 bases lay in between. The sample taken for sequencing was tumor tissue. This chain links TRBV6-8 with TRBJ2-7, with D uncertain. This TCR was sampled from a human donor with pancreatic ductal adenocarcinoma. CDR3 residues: CASSYQQAAYEQYF. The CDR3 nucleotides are TGTGCCAGCAGTTACCAGCAGGCCGCCTACGAGCAGTACTTC.